This record covers a single T cell receptor (beta chain). What it binds is unknown. Repertoires were generated with immunoSEQ multiplex PCR, while TCRdb's copy carries only in-frame clones and drops some. This sample has 35,000 to 55,000 clones; about 90% occur once, and the top ten carry around 0.7%. These data come from a study of Tregs in tolerant kidney transplant recipients. Study-level findings and limits: Findings come from small patient numbers and require larger validation. Tregs expanded with activated donor B cells seemed most donor-specific.

Unstimulated Tregs (CD4+CD25+CD127-) and CD4+CD25- non-Tregs were sorted from PBMCs. Before regulatory T cell sorting, thawed PBMCs rested overnight at 37°C in roughly 190 IU/ml IL-2. This CDR3 contains 16 residues. With 3 bases clipped from V and 6 bases from J, the junction kept 11 bases outside the gene matches. Germline V lookup: CDR1 SGHRS, CDR2 YFSETQ. The genes are TRBV5-1 and TRBJ2-3; 9 bases line up with TRBD2. This clonotype originated in a human donor in good health. Sequencing was done on a sample of Tregs from blood. In DNA form, the CDR3 reads TGCGCCAGCAGCTGGTCACTAGCGGGCCTTAGGGATACGCAGTATTTT. It specifies CASSWSLAGLRDTQYF.